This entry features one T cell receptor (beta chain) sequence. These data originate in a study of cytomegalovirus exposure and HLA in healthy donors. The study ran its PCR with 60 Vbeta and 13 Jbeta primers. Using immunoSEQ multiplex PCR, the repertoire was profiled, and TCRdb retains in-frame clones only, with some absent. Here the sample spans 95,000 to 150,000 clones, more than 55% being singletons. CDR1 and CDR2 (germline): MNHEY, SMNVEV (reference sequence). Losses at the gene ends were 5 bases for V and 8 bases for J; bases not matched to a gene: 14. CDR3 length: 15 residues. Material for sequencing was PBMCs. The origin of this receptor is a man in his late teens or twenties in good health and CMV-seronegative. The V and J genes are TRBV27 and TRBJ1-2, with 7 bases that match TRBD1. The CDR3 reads CASSNSRGVVGGYTF. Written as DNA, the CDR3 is TGTGCCAGCAGTAATTCCAGGGGGGTAGTAGGAGGCTACACCTTC.